Below, 6 T cell receptor beta chains from the same sample are listed, as sequenced in a study of blood T cell repertoires in COVID-19. Here immunoSEQ multiplex PCR was the method, and the copy in TCRdb shows in-frame clones only, minus some. Of approximately 250,000 clones listed, around 90% are singletons. Sequencing used peripheral blood. Every receptor here comes from a man aged 25 to 40 with COVID-19, enrolled during active disease.

In this sample, this clone turned up a few times. The chain recombines TRBV4-1 with TRBJ1-6, with TRBD1 matching over 10 bases. Germline-derived CDR1 and CDR2 are MGHRA and YSYEKL. The V and J ends lost 3 bases and 7 bases, in that order; junction bases with no gene match: 15. The CDR3 is made up of 19 amino acids. The CDR3 DNA reads TGCGCCAGCAGCCACCCTCATAGGAGACAGGGGGCGCGGAATTCACCCCTCCACTTT. It is translated as CASSHPHRRQGARNSPLHF.

The gene calls are TRBV5-1 and TRBJ2-7; maybe TRBD1 (6 bases). The V and J ends lost 3 bases and 1 base respectively, with 14 bases between them. The CDR3 totals 15 residues. CDR1 is SGHRS, CDR2 YFSETQ, per germline. The CDR3 reads CASSWGHSYSYEQYF. For the CDR3, the DNA is TGCGCCAGCAGCTGGGGGCACAGTTATTCCTACGAGCAGTACTTC.

The V and J genes are TRBV5-1 and TRBJ1-3; TRBD1 might be the D (6 bases). V was trimmed by 1 base and J by 8 bases, leaving 10 bases between them. The CDR3 runs 13 residues. Germline V gene sequence: CDR1 SGHRS, CDR2 YFSETQ. CDR3 residues: CASSLTGQDTIYF. The CDR3, as DNA: TGCGCCAGCAGCTTGACAGGGCAGGACACCATATATTTT.

The chain couples TRBV12-5 to TRBJ2-1; D remains unclear. This CDR3 is 11 amino acids long. Trimming took off 6 bases at V and 7 bases at J, with 7 bases between the two ends. Germline values: CDR1 LGHNT, CDR2 FRNRAP. CDR3 sequence reads: CASGKRNEQFF. CDR3 nucleotide sequence: TGTGCTAGTGGAAAGAGGAATGAGCAGTTCTTC.

In this sample, this clone turned up a few times. The rearrangement links TRBV2 to TRBJ1-6; 8 bases agree with TRBD1. This CDR3 is built from 17 residues. V trimming: 7 bases; J trimming: 0 bases; junction bases outside the gene matches: 8. CDR1 is SNHLY, CDR2 FYNNEI, per germline. CDR3 nucleotide sequence: TGTGCCAGCACTAGGACAGGGCAAGGCTCCTATAATTCACCCCTCCACTTT. It yields the protein CASTRTGQGSYNSPLHF.

The chain couples TRBV5-5 to TRBJ1-2; TRBD1 matches at 7 bases. The trim removed 0 bases at V and 2 bases at J, leaving 7 bases unmatched. The CDR3 runs 16 residues. Germline loops: CDR1 SGHKS, CDR2 YYEKEE (reference sequence). The CDR3 bases are TGTGCCAGCAGCTTGGCACAGGGGAGCATAAACTATGGCTACACCTTC. Protein product: CASSLAQGSINYGYTF. Supplemented by reference TRBV5-5 and TRBJ1-2, the full variable domain reads DAGVTQSPTHLIKTRGQQVTLRCSPISGHKSVSWYQQVLGQGPQFIFQYYEKEERGRGNFPDRFSARQFPNYSSELNVNALLLGDSALYLCASSLAQGSINYGYTFGSGTRLTVV.